This T cell receptor (beta chain) derives from a study of T cells after yellow fever vaccination (dated by TCRdb to the late 2010s). In terms of the full investigation: The SMART-Seq v4 Ultra Low Input RNA kit was used to prepare libraries from fractions with low cell numbers. To follow T-cell clones before and after primary and booster YFV17D yellow fever vaccination, bulk TCR alpha and beta repertoires were sequenced over time. Two healthy male donors, one aged 18 to 30 and one aged 30 to 40 years, made up the cohort. Bulk PBMC replicates and cell subsets were isolated from blood drawn at multiple timepoints before and after both primary and secondary immunization. The full study reports these points: A small fraction of clonotypes appeared in both the CD4 and CD8 compartments, likely as a result of convergent recombination. Compared with the primary T-cell response, the secondary T-cell response was weaker but faster, peaking on day 5 rather than day 15. Because abundant contaminating clonotypes from the bulk population could be contained in FACS-sorted repertoires, computational filtering was required. The study included only a couple of donors, which limits how far the findings can be generalized. After the booster, most clones that had expanded after primary vaccination were detected again (approximately 95% of CD4 and around 88% of CD8), suggesting broad maintenance of memory.

The sample's treatment or condition, from its label and the paper: live attenuated yellow fever vaccine strain. At every blood-draw timepoint, two biological replicates of bulk PBMCs were collected. PBMCs were isolated from peripheral blood using a standard Ficoll-Paque protocol. RNA was extracted with TriZol from bulk PBMCs, CD4 and CD8 fractions, and dextramer-positive and dextramer-negative fractions. CDR1 and CDR2 are read off the germline V gene (reference sequence) as SEHNR and FQNEAQ. The CDR3 covers 14 residues, taking in both the cysteine and the phenylalanine. Of the read, only the CDR3 DNA is kept; its 42 bases are in frame from base 1. Relative to germline, V is missing 4 bases and J is missing 8 bases, with 6 bases of the junction outside any gene match. This clonotype was observed a few times. Its antigen is unknown. Per-nucleotide qualities are absent, and no much larger clonotype sits a single base away.

Synthesis of TCR cDNA relied on 5'RACE template switching, a step that introduced a universal primer site along with unique molecular identifiers. cDNA synthesis was primed from both the TCR alpha and TCR beta constant segments. Libraries were amplified in two PCR steps, with sample barcodes and sequencing adapters added in the second step. Sequencing of libraries was performed on Illumina HiSeq 2500 (2x100 bp) or NovaSeq (2x150 bp). Regarding the original processing steps: Reads were demultiplexed and collapsed into UMI consensus sequences with MIGEC, and V(D)J alignment was performed with MiXCR. Vaccine-responding clonotypes were identified with edgeR using replicate PBMC samples, with FDR below 0.01 and a log2 fold change above 5 up to day 15 being required. Bulk clonotypes were assigned CD4 or CD8 identity according to which sequenced CD4 or CD8 repertoire held them at higher abundance. TCRdb reprocessing: public reads trimmed at Q25 with fastp, clones called with MiXCR, in-frame beta chains kept. Rows with a matching CDR3 protein are joined into one entry that keeps the most common DNA and genes. V and J calls and clone size were set by TCRdb, not the authors. The sample table shows about 630,000 distinct CDR3 sequences, and around 12% are seen once. Jointly, the top ten make up under 15% of the sample.

The chain joins TRBV7-9 to TRBJ2-1, and 9 junction bases match TRBD1. This clonotype was obtained from a man aged 25-40 years who received the YFV17D yellow fever vaccine. The sample consisted of PBMCs, taken on the day of the yellow fever booster vaccination. Read as DNA, the sequence is TGTGCCAGCAGCTCCAGGACAGGGGTCTATGAGCAGTTCTTC. It specifies CASSSRTGVYEQFF.